This record looks at one TCR beta chain sequence and its context. There are 12 residues in the CDR3. With V trimmed by 6 bases and J by 10 bases, 8 bases remained unmatched. Germline lookup yields CDR1 LNHDA and CDR2 SQIVND (reference sequence). Original methodology: Amplifying reference gene primers gave estimates of nucleated cell counts. Assay used: immunoSEQ multiplex PCR; TCRdb lists only in-frame clones, some missing. The V and J calls and clone size are taken from that table; D and trimming were inferred from the DNA. The sample yields 140,000 or so clones, 60% to 85% seen once. This sample was included in a study of blood T cell repertoires in COVID-19. On the study more broadly: Samples representing acute and convalescent COVID-19 were sourced from the United States, Italy and Spain. T cells, B-cell-depleted T cells, or PBMCs supplied cDNA or gDNA.

The specimen sequenced was peripheral blood. The TCR originated in a man in his fifties with acute or convalescent COVID-19. This chain connects TRBV19 to TRBJ1-1; 7 nucleotides agree with TRBD1. CDR3 bases: TGTGCCAGTAGGGGACCGAACAGGGGAGCTTTCTTT. It codes for CASRGPNRGAFF.